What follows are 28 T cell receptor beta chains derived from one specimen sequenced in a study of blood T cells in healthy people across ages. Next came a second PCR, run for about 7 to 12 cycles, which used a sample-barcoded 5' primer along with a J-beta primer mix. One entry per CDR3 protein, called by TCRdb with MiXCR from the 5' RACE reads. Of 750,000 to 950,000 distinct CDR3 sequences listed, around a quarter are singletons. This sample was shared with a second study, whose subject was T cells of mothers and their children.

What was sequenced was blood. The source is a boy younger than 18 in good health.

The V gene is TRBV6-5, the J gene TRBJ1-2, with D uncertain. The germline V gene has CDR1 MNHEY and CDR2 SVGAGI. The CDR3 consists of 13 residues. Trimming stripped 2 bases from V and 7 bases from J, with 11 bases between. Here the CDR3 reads CASSYRPGSGYTF. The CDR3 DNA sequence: TGTGCCAGCAGTTACAGGCCAGGCAGTGGCTACACCTTC.

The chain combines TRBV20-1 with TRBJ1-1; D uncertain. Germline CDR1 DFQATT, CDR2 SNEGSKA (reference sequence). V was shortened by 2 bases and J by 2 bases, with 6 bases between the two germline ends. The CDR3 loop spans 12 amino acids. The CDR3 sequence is CSARIGNTEAFF. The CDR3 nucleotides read TGCAGTGCTAGAATTGGAAACACTGAAGCTTTCTTT.

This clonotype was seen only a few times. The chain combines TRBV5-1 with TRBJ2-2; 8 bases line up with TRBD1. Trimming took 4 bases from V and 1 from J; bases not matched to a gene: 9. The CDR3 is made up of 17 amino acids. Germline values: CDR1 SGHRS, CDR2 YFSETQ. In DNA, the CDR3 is TGCGCCAGCAGCCTGAATTCCGGGACAGGGAACACCGGGGAGCTGTTTTTT. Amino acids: CASSLNSGTGNTGELFF.

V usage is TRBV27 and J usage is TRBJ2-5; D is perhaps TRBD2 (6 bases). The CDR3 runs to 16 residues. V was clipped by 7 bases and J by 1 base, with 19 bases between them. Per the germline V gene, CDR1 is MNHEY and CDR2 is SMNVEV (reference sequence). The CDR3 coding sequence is TGTGCCAGCAAAAGGAGTGGGACTTACTTCCAAGAGACCCAGTACTTC. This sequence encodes CASKRSGTYFQETQYF.

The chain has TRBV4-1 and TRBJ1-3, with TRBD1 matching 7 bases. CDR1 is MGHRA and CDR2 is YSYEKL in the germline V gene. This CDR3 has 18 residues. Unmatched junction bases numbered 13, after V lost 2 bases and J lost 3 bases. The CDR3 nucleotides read TGCGCCAGCAGCCAACTCCTTAGGACAGGAAAAGGTGGAAACACCATATATTTT. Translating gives CASSQLLRTGKGGNTIYF.

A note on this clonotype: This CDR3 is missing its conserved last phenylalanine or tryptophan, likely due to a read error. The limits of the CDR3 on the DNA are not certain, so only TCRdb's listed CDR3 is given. The CDR3 region is CASSAETGDQPQHL. J is TRBJ1-5 and V is TRBV21-1; the tabulated D call, TRBD1, remains unverified against the DNA. TRBV21-1 is a recognized pseudogene. The CDR3 has 14 amino acids, counting both end residues.

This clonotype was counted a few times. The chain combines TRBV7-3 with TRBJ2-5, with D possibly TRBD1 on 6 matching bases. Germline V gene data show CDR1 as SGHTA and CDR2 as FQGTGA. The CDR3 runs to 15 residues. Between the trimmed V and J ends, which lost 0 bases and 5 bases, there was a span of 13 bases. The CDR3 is CASSLTDSQSETQYF. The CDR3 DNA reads TGTGCCAGCAGCTTAACGGACAGTCAATCGGAGACCCAGTACTTC.

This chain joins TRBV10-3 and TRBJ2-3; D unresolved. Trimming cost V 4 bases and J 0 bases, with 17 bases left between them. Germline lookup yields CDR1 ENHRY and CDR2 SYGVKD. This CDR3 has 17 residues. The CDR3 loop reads CAISGSSAGPSTDTQYF. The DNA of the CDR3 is TGTGCCATCAGTGGTTCGTCGGCAGGTCCTAGCACAGATACGCAGTATTTT.

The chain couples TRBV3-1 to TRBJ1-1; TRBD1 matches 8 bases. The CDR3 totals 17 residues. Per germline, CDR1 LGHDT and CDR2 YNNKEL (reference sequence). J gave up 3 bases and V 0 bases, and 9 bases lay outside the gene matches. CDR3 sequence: CASSQDGPRGPHTEAFF. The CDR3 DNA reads TGTGCCAGCAGCCAAGATGGTCCCAGGGGGCCCCACACTGAAGCTTTCTTT.

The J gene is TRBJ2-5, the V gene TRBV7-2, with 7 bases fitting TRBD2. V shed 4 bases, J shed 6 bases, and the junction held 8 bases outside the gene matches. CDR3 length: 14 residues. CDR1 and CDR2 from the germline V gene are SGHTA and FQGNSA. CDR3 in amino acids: CASSSSSGAQTQYF. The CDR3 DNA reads TGTGCCAGCAGCTCCTCAAGCGGGGCCCAGACCCAGTACTTC.

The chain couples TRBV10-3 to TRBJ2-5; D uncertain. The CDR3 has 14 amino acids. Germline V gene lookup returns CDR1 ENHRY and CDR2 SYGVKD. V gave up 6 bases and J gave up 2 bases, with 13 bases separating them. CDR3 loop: CAISGPNEQETQYF. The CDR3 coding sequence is TGTGCCATCAGCGGACCAAATGAGCAAGAGACCCAGTACTTC.

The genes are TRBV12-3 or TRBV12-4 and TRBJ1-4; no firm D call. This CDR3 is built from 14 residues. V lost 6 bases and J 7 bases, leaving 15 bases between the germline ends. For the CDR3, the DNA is TGTGCCAGCAGCCCTGGTCGGTCCGGTGAAAAACTGTTTTTT. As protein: CASSPGRSGEKLFF.

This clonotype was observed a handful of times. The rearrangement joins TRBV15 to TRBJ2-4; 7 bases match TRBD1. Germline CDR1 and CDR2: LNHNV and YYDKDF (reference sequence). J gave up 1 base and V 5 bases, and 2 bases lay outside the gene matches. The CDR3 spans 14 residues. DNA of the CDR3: TGTGCCACCAGCTCGACAGGGGCCAAAAACATTCAGTACTTC. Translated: CATSSTGAKNIQYF.

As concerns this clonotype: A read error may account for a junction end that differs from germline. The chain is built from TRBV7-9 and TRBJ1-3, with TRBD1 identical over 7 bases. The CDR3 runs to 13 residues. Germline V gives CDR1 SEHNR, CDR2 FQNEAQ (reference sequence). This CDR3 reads CASSLQGGTSGGF. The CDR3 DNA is TGTGCCAGCAGCTTACAGGGGGGAACATCCGGTGGTTTT.

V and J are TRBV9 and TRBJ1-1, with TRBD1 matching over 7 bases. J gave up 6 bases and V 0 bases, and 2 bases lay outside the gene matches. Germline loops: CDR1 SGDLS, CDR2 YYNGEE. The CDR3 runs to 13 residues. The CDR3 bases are TGTGCCAGCAGCGTAGTCACAGGGGCTGAAGCTTTCTTT. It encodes CASSVVTGAEAFF.

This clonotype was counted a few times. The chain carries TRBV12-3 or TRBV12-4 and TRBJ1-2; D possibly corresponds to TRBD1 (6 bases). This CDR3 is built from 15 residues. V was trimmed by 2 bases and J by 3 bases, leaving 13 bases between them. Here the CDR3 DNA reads TGTGCCAGCAGTTTAACTCGGGGGCGACACTATGGCTACACCTTC. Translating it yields CASSLTRGRHYGYTF.

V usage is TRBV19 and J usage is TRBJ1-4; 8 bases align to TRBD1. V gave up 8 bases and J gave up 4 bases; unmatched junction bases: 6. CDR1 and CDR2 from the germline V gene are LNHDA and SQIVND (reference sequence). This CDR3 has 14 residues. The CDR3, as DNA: TGTGCCAGTTGGACAGGGAGGGGTAATGAAAAACTGTTTTTT. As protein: CASWTGRGNEKLFF.

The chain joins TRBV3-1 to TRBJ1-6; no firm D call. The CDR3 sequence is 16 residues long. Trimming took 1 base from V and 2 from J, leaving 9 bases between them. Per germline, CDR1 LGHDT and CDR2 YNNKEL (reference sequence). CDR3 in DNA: TGTGCCAGCAGCCAAGGACTTAACGCCTATAATTCACCCCTCCACTTT. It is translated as CASSQGLNAYNSPLHF.

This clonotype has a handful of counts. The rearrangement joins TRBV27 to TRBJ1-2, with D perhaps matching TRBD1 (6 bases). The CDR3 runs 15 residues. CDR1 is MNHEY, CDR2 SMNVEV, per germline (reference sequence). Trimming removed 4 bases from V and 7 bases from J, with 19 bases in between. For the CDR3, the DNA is TGTGCCAGCAGTTCCGAAGCCTTGAGGGGGGGTGGCTACACCTTC. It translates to CASSSEALRGGGYTF.

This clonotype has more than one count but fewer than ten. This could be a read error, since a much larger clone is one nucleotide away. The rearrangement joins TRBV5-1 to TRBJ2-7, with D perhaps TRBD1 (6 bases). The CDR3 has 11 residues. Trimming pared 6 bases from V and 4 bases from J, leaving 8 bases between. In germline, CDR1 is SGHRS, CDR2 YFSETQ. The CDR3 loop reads CASKGEYEQYF. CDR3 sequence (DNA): TGCGCCAGCAAGGGGGAGTACGAGCAGTACTTC.

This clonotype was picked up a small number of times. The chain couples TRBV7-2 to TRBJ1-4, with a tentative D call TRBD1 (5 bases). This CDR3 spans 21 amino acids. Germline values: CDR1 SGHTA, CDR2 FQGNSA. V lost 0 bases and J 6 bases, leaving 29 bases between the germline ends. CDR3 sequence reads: CASSLANRVGWQGRNHEKLFF. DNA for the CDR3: TGTGCCAGCAGCTTAGCGAATCGTGTGGGATGGCAGGGCCGGAATCATGAAAAACTGTTTTTT.

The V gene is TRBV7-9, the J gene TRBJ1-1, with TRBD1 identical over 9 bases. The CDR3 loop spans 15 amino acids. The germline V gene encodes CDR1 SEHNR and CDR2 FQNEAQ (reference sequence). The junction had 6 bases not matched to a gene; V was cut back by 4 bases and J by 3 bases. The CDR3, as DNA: TGTGCCAGCAGCTCCGCGGACAGGGGCCACACTGAAGCTTTCTTT. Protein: CASSSADRGHTEAFF. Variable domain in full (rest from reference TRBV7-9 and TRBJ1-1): DTGVSQNPRHKITKRGQNVTFRCDPISEHNRLYWYRQTLGQGPEFLTYFQNEAQLEKSRLLSDRFSAERPKGSFSTLEIQRTEQGDSAMYLCASSSADRGHTEAFFGQGTRLTVV.

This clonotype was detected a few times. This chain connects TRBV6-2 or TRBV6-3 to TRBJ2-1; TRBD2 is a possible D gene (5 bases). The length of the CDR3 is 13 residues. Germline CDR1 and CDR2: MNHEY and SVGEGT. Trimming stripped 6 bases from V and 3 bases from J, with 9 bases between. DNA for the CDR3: TGTGCCAGCAGCATCGGACTCTACAATGAGCAGTTCTTC. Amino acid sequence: CASSIGLYNEQFF.

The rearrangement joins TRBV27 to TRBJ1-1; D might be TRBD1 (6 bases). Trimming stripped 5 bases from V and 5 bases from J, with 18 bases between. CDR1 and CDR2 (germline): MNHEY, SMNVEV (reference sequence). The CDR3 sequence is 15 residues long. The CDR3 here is CASSNRGPRGTEAFF. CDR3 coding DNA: TGTGCCAGCAGTAACCGGGGACCAAGGGGGACTGAAGCTTTCTTT.

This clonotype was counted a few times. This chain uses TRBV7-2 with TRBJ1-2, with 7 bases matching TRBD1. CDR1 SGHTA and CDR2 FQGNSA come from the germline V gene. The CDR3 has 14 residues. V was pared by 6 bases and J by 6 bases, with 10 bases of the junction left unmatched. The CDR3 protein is CASRFPGGLDGYTF. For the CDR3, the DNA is TGTGCCAGCAGATTCCCAGGGGGGCTGGATGGCTACACCTTC.

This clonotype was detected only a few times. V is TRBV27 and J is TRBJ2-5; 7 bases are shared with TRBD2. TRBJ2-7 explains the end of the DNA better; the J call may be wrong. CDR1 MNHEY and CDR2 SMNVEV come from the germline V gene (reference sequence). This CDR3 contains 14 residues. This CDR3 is CASSPGEGYYEQYF. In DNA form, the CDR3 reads TGTGCCAGCAGTCCCGGGGAGGGGTACTACGAGCAGTACTTC.

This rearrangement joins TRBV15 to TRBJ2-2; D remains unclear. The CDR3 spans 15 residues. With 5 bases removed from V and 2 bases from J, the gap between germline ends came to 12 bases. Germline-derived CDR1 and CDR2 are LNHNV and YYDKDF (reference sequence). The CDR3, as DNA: TGTGCCACCAGCTCAAGGCCCGTTAACACCGGGGAGCTGTTTTTT. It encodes CATSSRPVNTGELFF.

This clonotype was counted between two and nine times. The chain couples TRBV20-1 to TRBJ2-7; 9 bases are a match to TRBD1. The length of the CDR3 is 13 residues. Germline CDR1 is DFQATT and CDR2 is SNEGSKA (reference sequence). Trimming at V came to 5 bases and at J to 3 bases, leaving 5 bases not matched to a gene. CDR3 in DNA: TGCAGTGCTCGCCGGACAGGGGTCTACGAGCAGTACTTC. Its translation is CSARRTGVYEQYF.